Detailed here is one T cell receptor beta chain. Antigen unknown. The data stem from a study of cytomegalovirus exposure and HLA in healthy donors. Study-wide results and caveats: Usually a TCR sequence was rare, but some public TCRs were found in many donors. The classifier, whose performance was assessed in both the original and validation cohorts, reportedly diagnosed cytomegalovirus status with high specificity and sensitivity.

Separate from the approximately 730-subject first cohort, the approximately 120-subject validation cohort was the one that the donors belonged to. Germline lookup yields CDR1 SGDLS and CDR2 YYNGEE. This CDR3 spans 15 amino acids. V shed 4 bases, J shed 1 base, and the junction held 6 bases outside the gene matches. Sequencing used immunoSEQ multiplex PCR; TCRdb keeps in-frame clones, though not all of them. The sample carries approximately 220,000 clones, around 87% recorded once. This clonotype was sampled from a man between 18 and 35 years old in good health and CMV-seronegative. This chain connects TRBV9 to TRBJ2-7; 9 bases are shared with TRBD1. The sample taken for sequencing was PBMCs. Here the CDR3 reads CASSLGDRVSYEQYF. CDR3 bases: TGTGCCAGCAGCTTAGGGGACAGGGTATCCTACGAGCAGTACTTC.